The 6 T cell receptor beta chains below all came from one sample that was sequenced in a study of T cell responses to AZD1222 COVID-19 vaccine. Clones were read by immunoSEQ multiplex PCR, and TCRdb kept only the in-frame ones, dropping some. The sample lists over 100,000 clones, 87% seen once, with around 2.5% in the top ten. The sequences come from peripheral blood, collected 28 days after the second AZD1222 dose. These TCRs come from an adult who received the AZD1222 COVID-19 vaccine.

CDR3 sequence: CASSESTGQTGGYTF. The CDR3 DNA reads as TGTGCCAGCAGTGAATCGACAGGACAGACGGGCGGCTACACCTTC. V and J are TRBV6-1 and TRBJ1-2, with D possibly TRBD1 on 6 matching bases. The CDR3 is made up of 15 amino acids. Looked up from germline, CDR1 is MNHNS and CDR2 is SASEGT. The ends were cut back, 2 bases at V and 8 bases at J, with 18 bases in the middle.

This chain links TRBV27 with TRBJ2-7; D not resolved. Trimming pared 2 bases from V and 2 bases from J, leaving 16 bases between. In germline, CDR1 is MNHEY, CDR2 SMNVEV (reference sequence). The CDR3 contains 16 residues. The CDR3 spells CASSLTAGLPAYEQYF. The CDR3 DNA follows: TGTGCCAGCAGTTTAACTGCAGGCCTTCCCGCCTACGAGCAGTACTTC.

On this clone: One end of the junction is discordant with germline, which a read error may explain. The genes are TRBV7-7 and TRBJ1-1; D uncertain. Looked up from germline, CDR1 is SSHAT and CDR2 is FNYEAQ (reference sequence). The CDR3 is made up of 13 amino acids. CDR3: CASSPAPNTEAFF. CDR3 sequence (DNA): TGTGCTAGCAGCCCCGCACCGAACACTGAAGCTTTCTTT.

The chain has TRBV7-2 and TRBJ2-1, with 10 bases matching TRBD1. V lost 5 bases to trimming and J lost 6 bases; unmatched junction nucleotides: 7. Germline CDR1 is SGHTA and CDR2 is FQGNSA. The CDR3 covers 15 residues. The CDR3 is CASSPGGQGRNEQFF. For the CDR3, the DNA is TGTGCCAGCAGCCCGGGGGGACAGGGGCGCAATGAGCAGTTCTTC.

CDR3 nucleotide sequence: TGTGCCAGCAGTTACTCGAGTATGGGGATCCTTGCCTATGGCTACACCTTC. The encoded protein is CASSYSSMGILAYGYTF. The J gene is TRBJ1-2, the V gene TRBV6-2 or TRBV6-3; D is unclear. From germline, CDR1 is MNHEY and CDR2 SVGEGT. The CDR3 is made up of 17 amino acids. V was trimmed by 0 bases and J by 4 bases, leaving 18 bases between them.

The chain is built from TRBV4-3 and TRBJ2-1; the D gene is possibly TRBD1 (6 bases). Germline CDR1 reads LGHNA; CDR2 reads YSLEER. This CDR3 region has 14 residues. The germline V and J ends were trimmed by 2 bases and 7 bases, with 12 bases remaining between them. As DNA, the CDR3 is TGCGCCAGCAGCCAATCATGGCAGGGGAATGAGCAGTTCTTC. It specifies CASSQSWQGNEQFF.